This TCR beta chain derives from a study of blood T cell repertoires in COVID-19. Background on the study: COVID-19 samples collected from the United States, Italy and Spain covered acute and convalescent phases. Sources were T cells, B-cell-depleted T cells, or PBMCs; the material itself was cDNA or gDNA.

There are 12 residues in the CDR3. The germline V gene has CDR1 LNHDA and CDR2 SQIVND (reference sequence). The V gene lost 8 bases and the J gene lost 2 bases, with 7 bases spanning the gap. Authors' data handling: From reference gene primer amplification, estimates of nucleated cell counts were derived. This table comes from immunoSEQ multiplex PCR, and its TCRdb copy is limited to in-frame clones, with some not included. V and J calls plus clone size are reproduced from that table; the DNA served to infer D and trimming. The repertoire includes roughly 100,000 clones, more than 85% of them detected once, and 3.5% to 4.5% sits in the top ten.

This chain connects TRBV19 to TRBJ2-1, with D maybe TRBD1 (5 bases). The receptor comes from a man younger than 35 with acute or convalescent COVID-19. The material sequenced was peripheral blood. CDR3 region: CASQGPYNEQFF. The CDR3 DNA follows: TGTGCCAGTCAGGGTCCCTACAATGAGCAGTTCTTC.